In its sample, the clone carrying this T cell receptor beta chain was seen a few times. Its antigen remains unknown. The TCR beta libraries were generated through quantitative 5'-RACE incorporating molecular barcodes. TCRdb reprocessed the 5' RACE reads with MiXCR, giving one entry per CDR3 protein. In the table there are a few hundred thousand distinct CDR3 sequences, under 12% of which are singletons. This sample is part of a study of CD8 T cells in ankylosing spondylitis. Study-wide results and caveats: A subset of motif variants has previously been described in the synovial fluid and blood of reactive arthritis. For ankylosing spondylitis blood, a TCR beta motif of eight or nine highly homologous variants appeared characteristic. Significantly higher representation of disease-linked clones was reported for matched ankylosing spondylitis synovial fluid.

V was pared by 3 bases and J by 4 bases, with 8 bases of the junction left unmatched. The CDR3 totals 15 residues. The sequencing sample was made of blood, either unsorted or a sorted T cell fraction (not recorded which). V gene TRBV12-3 or TRBV12-4 combines with J gene TRBJ2-5; 7 bases align to TRBD2. The TCR was taken from a male donor with ankylosing spondylitis or in good health (not recorded which). The DNA for the CDR3 is TGTGCCAGCAGTTTGGGGGGGAGGCAAGCAGAGACCCAGTACTTC. Translated: CASSLGGRQAETQYF.